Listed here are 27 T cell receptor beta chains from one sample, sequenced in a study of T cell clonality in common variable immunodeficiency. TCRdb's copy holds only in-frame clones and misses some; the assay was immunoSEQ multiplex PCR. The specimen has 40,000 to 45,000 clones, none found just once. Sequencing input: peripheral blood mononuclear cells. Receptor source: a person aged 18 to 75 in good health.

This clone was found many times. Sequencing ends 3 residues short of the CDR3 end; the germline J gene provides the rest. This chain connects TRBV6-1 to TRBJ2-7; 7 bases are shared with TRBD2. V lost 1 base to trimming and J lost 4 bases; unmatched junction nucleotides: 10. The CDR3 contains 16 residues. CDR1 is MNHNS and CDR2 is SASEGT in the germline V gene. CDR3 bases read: TGTGCCAGCAGTGAAGAAGATTCAGGCGGGAGATACGAG. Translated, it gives CASSEEDSGGRYE. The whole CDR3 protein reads CASSEEDSGGRYEQYF.

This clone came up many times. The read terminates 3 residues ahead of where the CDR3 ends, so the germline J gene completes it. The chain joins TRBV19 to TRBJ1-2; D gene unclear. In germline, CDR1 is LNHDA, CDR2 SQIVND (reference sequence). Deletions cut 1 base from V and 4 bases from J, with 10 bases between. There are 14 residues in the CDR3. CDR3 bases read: TGTGCCAGTAGTATAGGCCAAGGTTCCTATGGC. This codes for CASSIGQGSYG. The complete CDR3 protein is CASSIGQGSYGYTF.

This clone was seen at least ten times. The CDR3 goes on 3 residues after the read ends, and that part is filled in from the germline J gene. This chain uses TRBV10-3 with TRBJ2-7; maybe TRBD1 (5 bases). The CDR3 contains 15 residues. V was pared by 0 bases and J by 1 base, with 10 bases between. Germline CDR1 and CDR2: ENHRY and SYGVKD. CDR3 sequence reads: CAISESNAGSYEQYF. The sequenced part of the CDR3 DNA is TGTGCCATCAGTGAGTCGAATGCAGGGTCCTACGAG.

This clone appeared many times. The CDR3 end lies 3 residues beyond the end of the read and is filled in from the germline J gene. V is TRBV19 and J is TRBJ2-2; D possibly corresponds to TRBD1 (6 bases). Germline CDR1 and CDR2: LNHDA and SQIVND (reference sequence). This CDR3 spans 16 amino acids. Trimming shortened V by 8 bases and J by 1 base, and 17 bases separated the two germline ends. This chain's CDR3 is CASLVDSWENTGELFF. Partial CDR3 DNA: TGTGCCAGTTTAGTGGACAGTTGGGAGAACACCGGGGAG.

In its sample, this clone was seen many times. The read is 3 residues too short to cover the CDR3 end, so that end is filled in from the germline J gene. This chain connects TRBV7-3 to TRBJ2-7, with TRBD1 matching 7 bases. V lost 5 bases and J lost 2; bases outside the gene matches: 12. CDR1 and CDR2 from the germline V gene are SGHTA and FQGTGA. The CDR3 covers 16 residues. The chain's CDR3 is CASSVTGSEGAYEQYF. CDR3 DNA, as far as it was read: TGTGCCAGCAGCGTGACAGGGTCCGAAGGGGCCTACGAG.

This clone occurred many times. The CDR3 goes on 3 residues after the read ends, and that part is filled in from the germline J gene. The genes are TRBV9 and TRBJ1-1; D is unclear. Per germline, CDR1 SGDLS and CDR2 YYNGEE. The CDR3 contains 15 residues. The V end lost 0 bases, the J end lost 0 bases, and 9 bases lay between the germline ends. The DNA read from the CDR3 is TGTGCCAGCAGCGTAGCTGGCCAGTTGAACACTGAA. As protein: CASSVAGQLNTE. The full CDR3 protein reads CASSVAGQLNTEAFF.

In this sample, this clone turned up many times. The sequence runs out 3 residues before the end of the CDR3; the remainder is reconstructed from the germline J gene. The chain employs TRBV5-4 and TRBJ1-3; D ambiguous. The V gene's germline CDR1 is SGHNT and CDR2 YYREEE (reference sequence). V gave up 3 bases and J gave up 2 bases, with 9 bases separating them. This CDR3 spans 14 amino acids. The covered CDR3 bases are TGTGCCAGCAGCTCCGGTCTGGCTGGAAACACC. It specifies CASSSGLAGNT. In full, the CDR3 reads CASSSGLAGNTIYF. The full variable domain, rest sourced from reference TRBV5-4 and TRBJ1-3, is ETGVTQSPTHLIKTRGQQVTLRCSSQSGHNTVSWYQQALGQGPQFIFQYYREEENGRGNFPPRFSGLQFPNYSSELNVNALELDDSALYLCASSSGLAGNTIYFGEGSWLTVV.

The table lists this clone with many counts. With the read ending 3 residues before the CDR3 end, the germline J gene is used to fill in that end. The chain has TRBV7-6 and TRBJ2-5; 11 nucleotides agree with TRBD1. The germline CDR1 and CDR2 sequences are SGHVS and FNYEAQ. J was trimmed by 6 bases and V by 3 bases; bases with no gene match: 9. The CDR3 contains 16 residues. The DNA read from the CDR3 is TGTGCCAGCAGCTTCCAATCCGGGACAGGGGGACAGACC. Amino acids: CASSFQSGTGGQT. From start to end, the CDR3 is CASSFQSGTGGQTQYF.

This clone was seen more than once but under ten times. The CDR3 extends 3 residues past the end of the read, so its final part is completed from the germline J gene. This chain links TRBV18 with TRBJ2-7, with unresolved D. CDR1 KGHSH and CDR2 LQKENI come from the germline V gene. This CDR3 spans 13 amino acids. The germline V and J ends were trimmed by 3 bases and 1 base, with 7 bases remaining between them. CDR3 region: CASSPGDSYEQYF. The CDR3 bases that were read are TGTGCCAGCTCACCCGGTGATTCCTACGAG. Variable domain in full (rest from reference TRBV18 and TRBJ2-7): NAGVMQNPRHLVRRRGQEARLRCSPMKGHSHVYWYRQLPEEGLKFMVYLQKENIIDESGMPKERFSAEFPKEGPSILRIQQVVRGDSAAYFCASSPGDSYEQYFGPGTRLTVT.

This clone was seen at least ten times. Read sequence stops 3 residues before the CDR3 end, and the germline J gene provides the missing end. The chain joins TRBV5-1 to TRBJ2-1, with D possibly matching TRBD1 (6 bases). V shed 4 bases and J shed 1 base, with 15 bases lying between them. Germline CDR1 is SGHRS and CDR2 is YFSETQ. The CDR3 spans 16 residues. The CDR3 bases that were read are TGCGCCAGCAGCCTGTCGGTACAGGGATCCTACAATGAG. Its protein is CASSLSVQGSYNE. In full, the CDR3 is CASSLSVQGSYNEQFF. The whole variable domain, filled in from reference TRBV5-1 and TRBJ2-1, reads KAGVTQTPRYLIKTRGQQVTLSCSPISGHRSVSWYQQTPGQGLQFLFEYFSETQRNKGNFPGRFSGRQFSNSRSEMNVSTLELGDSALYLCASSLSVQGSYNEQFFGPGTRLTVL.

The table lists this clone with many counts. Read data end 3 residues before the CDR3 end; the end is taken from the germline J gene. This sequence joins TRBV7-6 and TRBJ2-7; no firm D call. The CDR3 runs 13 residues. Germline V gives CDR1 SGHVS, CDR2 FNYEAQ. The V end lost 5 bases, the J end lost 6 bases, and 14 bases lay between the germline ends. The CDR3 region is CASSRNVQAEQYF. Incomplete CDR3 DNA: TGTGCCAGCAGCCGAAACGTGCAAGCCGAG. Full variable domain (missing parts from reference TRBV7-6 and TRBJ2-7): GAGVSQSPRYKVTKRGQDVALRCDPISGHVSLYWYRQALGQGPEFLTYFNYEAQQDKSGLPNDRFSAERPEGSISTLTIQRTEQRDSAMYRCASSRNVQAEQYFGPGTRLTVT.

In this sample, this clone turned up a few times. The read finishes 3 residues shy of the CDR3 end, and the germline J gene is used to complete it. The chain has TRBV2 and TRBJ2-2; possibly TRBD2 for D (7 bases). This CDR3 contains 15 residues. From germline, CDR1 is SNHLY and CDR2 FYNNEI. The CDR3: CASSESWGGDEKLFF. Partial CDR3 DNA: TGTGCCAGCAGTGAATCTTGGGGGGGCGATGAAAAG. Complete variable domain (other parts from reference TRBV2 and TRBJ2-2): EPEVTQTPSHQVTQMGQEVILRCVPISNHLYFYWYRQILGQKVEFLVSFYNNEISEKSEIFDDQFSVERPDGSNFTLKIRSTKLEDSAMYFCASSESWGGDEKLFFGEGSRLTVL.

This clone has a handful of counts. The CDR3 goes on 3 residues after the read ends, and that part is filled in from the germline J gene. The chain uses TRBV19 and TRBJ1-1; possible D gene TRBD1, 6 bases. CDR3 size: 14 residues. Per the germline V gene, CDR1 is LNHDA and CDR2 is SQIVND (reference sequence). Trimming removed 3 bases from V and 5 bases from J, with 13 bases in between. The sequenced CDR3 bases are TGTGCCAGTAGTATTACAGGGTTACGGACTGAA. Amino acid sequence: CASSITGLRTE. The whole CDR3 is CASSITGLRTEAFF.

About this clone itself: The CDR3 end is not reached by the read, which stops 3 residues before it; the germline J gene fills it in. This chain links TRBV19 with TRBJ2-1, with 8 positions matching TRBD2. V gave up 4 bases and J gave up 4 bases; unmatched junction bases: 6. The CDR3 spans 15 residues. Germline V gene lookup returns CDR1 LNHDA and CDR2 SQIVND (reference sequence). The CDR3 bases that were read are TGTGCCAGTAGTAGAACTAGCGGAGATTACAATGAG. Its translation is CASSRTSGDYNE. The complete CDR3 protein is CASSRTSGDYNEQFF. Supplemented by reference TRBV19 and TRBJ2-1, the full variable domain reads DGGITQSPKYLFRKEGQNVTLSCEQNLNHDAMYWYRQDPGQGLRLIYYSQIVNDFQKGDIAEGYSVSREKKESFPLTVTSAQKNPTAFYLCASSRTSGDYNEQFFGPGTRLTVL.

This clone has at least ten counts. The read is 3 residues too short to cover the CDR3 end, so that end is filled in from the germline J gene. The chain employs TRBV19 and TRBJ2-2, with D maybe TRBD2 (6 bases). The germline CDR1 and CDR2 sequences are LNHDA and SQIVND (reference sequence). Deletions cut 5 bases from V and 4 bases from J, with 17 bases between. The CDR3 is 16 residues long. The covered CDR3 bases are TGTGCCAGTAGTCACGCAATCGGGGGAGGCACCGGGGAG. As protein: CASSHAIGGGTGE. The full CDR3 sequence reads CASSHAIGGGTGELFF.

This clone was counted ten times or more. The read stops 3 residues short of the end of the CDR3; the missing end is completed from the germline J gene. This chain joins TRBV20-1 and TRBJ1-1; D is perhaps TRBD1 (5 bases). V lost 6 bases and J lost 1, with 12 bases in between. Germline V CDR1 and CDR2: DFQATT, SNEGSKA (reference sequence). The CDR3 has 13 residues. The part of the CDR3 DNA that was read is TGCAGTGCCCCAATGGGGCCGAACACTGAA. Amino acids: CSAPMGPNTE. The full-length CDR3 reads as CSAPMGPNTEAFF.

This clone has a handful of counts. Partial CDR3 DNA: TGTGCCAGCAGCTTAGTACAGGGAAACTATGGT. Its protein product is CASSLVQGNYG. The CDR3 in its entirety is CASSLVQGNYGQYF. This chain joins TRBV7-2 and TRBJ2-4; tentative D call: TRBD1 (6 bases). With the read ending 3 residues before the CDR3 end, the germline J gene is used to fill in that end. Germline values: CDR1 SGHTA, CDR2 FQGNSA. The CDR3 has 14 residues.

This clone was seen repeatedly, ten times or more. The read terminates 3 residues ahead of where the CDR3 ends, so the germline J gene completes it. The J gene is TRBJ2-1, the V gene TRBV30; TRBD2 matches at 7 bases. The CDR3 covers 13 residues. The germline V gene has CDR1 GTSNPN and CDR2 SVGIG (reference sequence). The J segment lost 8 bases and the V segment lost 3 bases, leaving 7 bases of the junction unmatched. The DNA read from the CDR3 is TGTGCCTGGAGAAAGACTAGCCTTCATGAG. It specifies CAWRKTSLHE. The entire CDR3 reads CAWRKTSLHEQFF.

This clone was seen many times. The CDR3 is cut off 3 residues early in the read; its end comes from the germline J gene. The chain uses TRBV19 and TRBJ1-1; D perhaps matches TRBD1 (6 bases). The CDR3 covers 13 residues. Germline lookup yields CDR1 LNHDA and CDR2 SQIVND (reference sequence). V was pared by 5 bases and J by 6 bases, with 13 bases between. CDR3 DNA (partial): TGTGCCAGTAGTCCCCAGGGGCTACCTGAA. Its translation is CASSPQGLPE. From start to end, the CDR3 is CASSPQGLPEAFF.

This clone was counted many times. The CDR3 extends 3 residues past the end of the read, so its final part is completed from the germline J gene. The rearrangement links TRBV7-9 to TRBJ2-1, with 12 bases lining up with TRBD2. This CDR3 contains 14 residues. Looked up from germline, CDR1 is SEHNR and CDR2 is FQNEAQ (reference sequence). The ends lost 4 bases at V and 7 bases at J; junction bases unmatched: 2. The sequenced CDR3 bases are TGTGCCAGCAGCTCTAGCGGGGGGGCTAATGAG. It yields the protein CASSSSGGANE. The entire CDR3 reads CASSSSGGANEQFF.

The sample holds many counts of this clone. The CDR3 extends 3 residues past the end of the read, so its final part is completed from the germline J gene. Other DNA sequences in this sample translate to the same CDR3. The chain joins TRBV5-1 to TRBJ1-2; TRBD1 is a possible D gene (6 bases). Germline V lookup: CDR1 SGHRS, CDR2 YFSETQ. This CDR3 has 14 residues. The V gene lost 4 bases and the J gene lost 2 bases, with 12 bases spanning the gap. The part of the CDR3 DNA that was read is TGCGCCAGCAGCGTCGAGGGACACAACTATGGC. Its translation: CASSVEGHNYG. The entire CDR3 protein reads CASSVEGHNYGYTF.

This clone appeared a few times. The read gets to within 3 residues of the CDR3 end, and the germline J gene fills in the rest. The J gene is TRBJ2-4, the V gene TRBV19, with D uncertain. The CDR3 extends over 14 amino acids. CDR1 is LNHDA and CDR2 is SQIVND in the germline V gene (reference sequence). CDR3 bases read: TGTGCCAGTAGTATATCCATAGCTAACTATGGT. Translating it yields CASSISIANYG. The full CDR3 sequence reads CASSISIANYGQYF. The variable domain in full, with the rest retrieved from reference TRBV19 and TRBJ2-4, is DGGITQSPKYLFRKEGQNVTLSCEQNLNHDAMYWYRQDPGQGLRLIYYSQIVNDFQKGDIAEGYSVSREKKESFPLTVTSAQKNPTAFYLCASSISIANYGQYFGAGTRLSVL.

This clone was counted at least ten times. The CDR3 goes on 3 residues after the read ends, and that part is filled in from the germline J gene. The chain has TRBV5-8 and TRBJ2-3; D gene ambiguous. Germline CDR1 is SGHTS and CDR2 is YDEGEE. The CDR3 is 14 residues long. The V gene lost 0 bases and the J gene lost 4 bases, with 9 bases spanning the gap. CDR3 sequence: CASSLGPPPDTQYF. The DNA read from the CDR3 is TGTGCCAGCAGCTTGGGGCCCCCCCCAGATACG.

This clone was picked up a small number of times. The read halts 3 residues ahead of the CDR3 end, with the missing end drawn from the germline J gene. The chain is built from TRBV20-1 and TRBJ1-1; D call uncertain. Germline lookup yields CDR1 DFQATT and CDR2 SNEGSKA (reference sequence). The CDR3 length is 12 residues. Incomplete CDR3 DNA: TGCAGCCCCAGAGCGGGAAACACTGAA. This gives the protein CSPRAGNTE. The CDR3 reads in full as CSPRAGNTEAFF.

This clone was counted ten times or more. Incomplete CDR3 DNA: TGCAGCGTTGGACTTCTTAGCGGGGGGGCAGCCAAAAACATT. Amino acid sequence: CSVGLLSGGAAKNI. The CDR3, in full, reads CSVGLLSGGAAKNIQYF. The chain links TRBV29-1 to TRBJ2-4; 11 bases align to TRBD2. The read is 3 residues too short to cover the CDR3 end, so that end is filled in from the germline J gene. The CDR3 runs 17 residues. Losses at the gene ends were 4 bases for V and 0 bases for J; bases not matched to a gene: 8. Germline assignment: CDR1 SQVTM and CDR2 ANQGSEA.

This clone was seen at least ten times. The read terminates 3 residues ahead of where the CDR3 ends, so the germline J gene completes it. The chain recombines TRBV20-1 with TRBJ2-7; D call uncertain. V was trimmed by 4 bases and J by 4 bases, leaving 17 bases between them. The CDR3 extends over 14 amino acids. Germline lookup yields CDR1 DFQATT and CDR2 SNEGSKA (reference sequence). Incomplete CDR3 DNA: TGCAGTGCTATAAAAGGCCCCGCGGCGTACGAG. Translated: CSAIKGPAAYE. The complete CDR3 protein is CSAIKGPAAYEQYF.

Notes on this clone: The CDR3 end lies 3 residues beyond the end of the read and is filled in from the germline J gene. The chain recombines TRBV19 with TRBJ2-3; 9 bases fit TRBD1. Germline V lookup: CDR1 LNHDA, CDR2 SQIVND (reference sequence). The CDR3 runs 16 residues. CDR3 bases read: TGTGCCAGTAGTACCCCGCCGGGACAGGGAGGTCAGCCG. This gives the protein CASSTPPGQGGQP. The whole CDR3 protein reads CASSTPPGQGGQPQYF.